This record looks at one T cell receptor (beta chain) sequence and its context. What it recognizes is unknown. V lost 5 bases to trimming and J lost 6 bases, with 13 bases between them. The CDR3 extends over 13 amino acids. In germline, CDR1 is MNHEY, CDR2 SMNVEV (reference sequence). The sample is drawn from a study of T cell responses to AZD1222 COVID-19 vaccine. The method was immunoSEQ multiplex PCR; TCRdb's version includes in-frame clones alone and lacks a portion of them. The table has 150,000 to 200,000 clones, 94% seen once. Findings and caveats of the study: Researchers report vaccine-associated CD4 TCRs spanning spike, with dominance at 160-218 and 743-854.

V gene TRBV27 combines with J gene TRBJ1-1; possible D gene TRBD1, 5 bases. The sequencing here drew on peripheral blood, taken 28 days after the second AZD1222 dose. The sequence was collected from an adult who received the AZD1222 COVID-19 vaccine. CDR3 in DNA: TGTGCCAGCAGTAGCTCAGGGTTACCTGAAGCTTTCTTT. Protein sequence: CASSSSGLPEAFF.